What follows describes a single TCR beta chain. What it binds is unknown. Stated time point: 2015-2016 season, pre-vaccination. No donor had influenza vaccine in the prior 6 months; all lived in the community. This entry comes from a study of follicular helper T cells after annual influenza vaccination. Across the whole study: For some subjects, blood spans the 2013-2014, 2014-2015 and 2015-2016 annual vaccinations.

TCRB was sequenced at Survey level resolution. Sequenced by immunoSEQ multiplex PCR; TCRdb stores in-frame clones only, minus some. The sample gives some 9,800 clones, about 84% of which show up once; 1.5% to 1.9% is in the top ten. Overall study findings and caveats: ICOS-CD38- cTfh most often held earlier Day 7 ICOS+CD38+ clones.

The sequenced sample was CXCR5+ CD38- circulating T follicular helper cells from blood, obtained on the day of influenza vaccination. The subset here: circulating Tfh, non-naive CD4+CXCR5+PD-1+ (ICOS+CD38+ or ICOS-CD38-). The sequence was obtained from an adult who received the influenza vaccine.

Here the CDR3 reads CASSFFRNTEAFF. The CDR3 nucleotides read TGTGCCAGCAGTTTTTTCAGGAACACTGAAGCTTTCTTT. This chain uses TRBV27 with TRBJ1-1, with D unclear. V dropped 3 bases and J dropped 1 base, with 6 bases sitting between them. The CDR3 spans 13 residues. The germline V gene encodes CDR1 MNHEY and CDR2 SMNVEV (reference sequence).